This record concerns one TCR beta chain sequence. Its matching antigen is unknown. This entry comes from a study of shared clonotypes between healthy human individuals. Regarding the study as a whole: The sole specimen, blood, was sampled, and tissue repertoires likely differ. Richness estimates generally favored naive over memory subsets. Shared clonotypes: roughly 4.5% naive CD4, about 3.5% naive CD8, around 2.4% memory CD4, under 0.45% memory CD8. Generation probabilities of non-shared clonotypes were lower (relative to those shared by all four donors).

Naive CD8 cells comprised CD45RO-negative, CCR7-positively selected cells, excluding terminally differentiated effector memory CD45RA+ cells. The CDR3 loop spans 13 amino acids. Germline V gene data show CDR1 as MGHRA and CDR2 as YSYEKL. V lost 2 bases to trimming and J lost 8 bases, with 9 bases between them. The data were produced by immunoSEQ multiplex PCR, yet TCRdb's version contains in-frame clones alone and is incomplete. The sample records about 800,000 clones, about 96% being singletons. The chain is built from TRBV4-1 and TRBJ2-2; D is perhaps TRBD2 (5 bases). This TCR came from a man younger than 40 in good health. Sequenced input: naive CD8+ T cells sorted from blood. CDR3 sequence reads: CASSQSRGGELFF. The CDR3 DNA reads TGCGCCAGCAGCCAATCCCGCGGGGGGGAGCTGTTTTTT.